This T cell receptor beta chain was found in a study of T cell repertoires in cytomegalovirus infection (dated by TCRdb to the late 2010s). Describing the broader study: Donor HLA type was relevant to the analysis, as public TCR beta signatures indicated carriage of CMV infection together with the matching HLA type. General findings and caveats noted by the study authors: The ex vivo response was dominated by HLA-C-restricted CMV-specific TCR beta clonotypes, and the single most frequent clonotype in two of eight donors was supplied by these HLA-C-restricted clonotypes. In both this cohort and an independent cohort of 350 to 400 donors, the cumulative frequency of public TCR beta family members distinguished carriers of CMV infection plus the relevant HLA type.

Sequencing instrument: Illumina HiSeq 1500. TCRdb reran the public reads through fastp at Q25 and MiXCR, keeping productive beta chains. Each entry merges the rows of one CDR3 protein and shows their most common DNA and genes. Within this sample are tens of thousands of distinct CDR3 sequences, with approximately 22% of them counted one time only. Around a sixth of the sample goes to the ten largest clones. This clonotype was counted between two and nine times. Its antigen is currently not known. No base qualities exist here, and no much larger clone lies one base off it. The sample taken for sequencing was PBMCs, sequenced either directly or after in vitro stimulation (not recorded which). This receptor was taken from a human donor in good health (CMV status not recorded). Some clones in this sample may be carry-over from other donors' samples.

The CDR3 region reads CATSRGRTDEKLFF. The DNA is as follows: TGTGCCACCAGCAGAGGAAGGACGGATGAAAAACTGTTTTTT. The rearranged chain carries TRBV15 and TRBJ1-4; the D gene cannot be resolved reliably. CDR1 and CDR2, looked up from the germline V gene (reference sequence), are LNHNV and YYDKDF. Trimming takes 1 base from V and 6 bases from J, and the germline ends sit 9 bases apart. From the cysteine up to the phenylalanine, the CDR3 has a length of 14 residues. The CDR3 DNA has 42 bases and is translated from base 1. The full variable domain, with segments outside the CDR3 supplied by the reference TRBV15 and TRBJ1-4 proteins, appears as DAMVIQNPRYQVTQFGKPVTLSCSQTLNHNVMYWYQQKSSQAPKLLFHYYDKDFNNEADTPDNFQSRRPNTSFCFLDIRSPGLGDTAMYLCATSRGRTDEKLFFGSGTQLSVL.